Listed below are T cell receptor beta chains from one sample, sequenced in a study of shared clonotypes between healthy human individuals. The protocol was immunoSEQ multiplex PCR, while the TCRdb copy is restricted to in-frame clones and leaves out a portion. This sample has 1.4 million or so clones, with about 98.5% found just once. What was sequenced was naive CD4+ T cells sorted from blood. The receptors derive from a man aged 30 to 39 in good health. CDR3s include the opening cysteine and the closing phenylalanine or tryptophan. The order of the fields is D gene, J gene, V gene, clone size, CDR3 protein, CDR3 DNA. A D gene is named only where the DNA matches it firmly. Some rows mark clone size as missing; the rest say once, few, many or name a class of expanded clone.

d_call: -; j_call: TRBJ2-7; v_call: TRBV15; clone_size: -; cdr3_aa: CATSRVVWGAPFTYEQYF; cdr3_nt: TGTGCCACCAGCAGAGTGGTTTGGGGGGCCCCTTTTACCTACGAGCAGTACTTC
d_call: TRBD1; j_call: TRBJ1-2; v_call: TRBV14; clone_size: -; cdr3_aa: CASSQDHWRGHYF; cdr3_nt: TGTGCCAGCAGCCAAGATCATTGGAGGGGGCACTACTTC
d_call: -; j_call: TRBJ2-7; v_call: TRBV18; clone_size: -; cdr3_aa: CASSSRGYEQYF; cdr3_nt: TGTGCCAGCTCATCGCGCGGCTACGAGCAGTACTTC
d_call: TRBD2; j_call: TRBJ2-1; v_call: TRBV30; clone_size: -; cdr3_aa: CAWSVRAGGNEQFF; cdr3_nt: TGTGCCTGGAGTGTACGGGCGGGGGGAAATGAGCAGTTCTTC
d_call: -; j_call: TRBJ2-7; v_call: TRBV18; clone_size: -; cdr3_aa: CASSPTPGRGYEQYF; cdr3_nt: TGTGCCAGCTCACCAACCCCGGGACGTGGGTACGAGCAGTACTTC
d_call: TRBD2; j_call: TRBJ2-7; v_call: TRBV28; clone_size: -; cdr3_aa: CASSSPGTSGVYEQYF; cdr3_nt: TGTGCCAGCAGTTCTCCCGGGACTAGCGGGGTCTACGAGCAGTACTTC
d_call: -; j_call: TRBJ2-4; v_call: TRBV2; clone_size: -; cdr3_aa: CAAGGLARNIQYF; cdr3_nt: TGTGCCGCAGGGGGGTTAGCTCGGAACATTCAGTACTTC
d_call: -; j_call: TRBJ1-5; v_call: TRBV19; clone_size: -; cdr3_aa: CASSAGWGQPQHF; cdr3_nt: TGTGCCAGTTCGGCGGGATGGGGTCAGCCCCAGCATTTT
d_call: -; j_call: TRBJ2-1; v_call: TRBV5-1; clone_size: -; cdr3_aa: CASSLDPGDVDEQFF; cdr3_nt: TGCGCCAGCAGCTTGGATCCGGGAGATGTGGATGAGCAGTTCTTC
d_call: TRBD2; j_call: TRBJ2-2; v_call: TRBV11-2; clone_size: -; cdr3_aa: CASSLLGGRSGGELFF; cdr3_nt: TGTGCCAGCAGCTTACTGGGAGGGAGAAGCGGCGGGGAGCTGTTTTTT
d_call: -; j_call: TRBJ2-7; v_call: TRBV14; clone_size: -; cdr3_aa: CASSQEMVPGDEQYF; cdr3_nt: TGTGCCAGCAGCCAAGAGATGGTTCCGGGGGACGAGCAGTACTTC
d_call: TRBD2; j_call: TRBJ2-1; v_call: TRBV4-1; clone_size: -; cdr3_aa: CASSQLRESEQFF; cdr3_nt: TGCGCCAGCAGCCAATTGCGGGAGAGTGAGCAGTTCTTC
d_call: -; j_call: TRBJ2-7; v_call: TRBV7-2; clone_size: -; cdr3_aa: CASSLTVTASYEQYF; cdr3_nt: TGTGCCAGCAGCTTAACGGTGACAGCCAGCTACGAGCAGTACTTC
d_call: TRBD1; j_call: TRBJ1-3; v_call: TRBV5-1; clone_size: -; cdr3_aa: CASSLETGGTSGNTIYF; cdr3_nt: TGCGCCAGCAGCTTGGAAACAGGGGGAACCTCTGGAAACACCATATATTTT
d_call: -; j_call: TRBJ1-5; v_call: TRBV19; clone_size: -; cdr3_aa: CASSKGVGANQPQHF; cdr3_nt: TGTGCCAGTAGCAAAGGTGTGGGGGCGAATCAGCCCCAGCATTTT
d_call: TRBD1; j_call: TRBJ2-7; v_call: TRBV11-2; clone_size: -; cdr3_aa: CASSTGQGALAIYEQYF; cdr3_nt: TGTGCCAGCAGCACAGGACAGGGGGCACTCGCCATCTACGAGCAGTACTTC
d_call: -; j_call: TRBJ2-3; v_call: TRBV9; clone_size: -; cdr3_aa: CASSVETSTDTQYF; cdr3_nt: TGTGCCAGCAGCGTCGAGACTAGCACAGATACGCAGTATTTT
d_call: -; j_call: TRBJ2-1; v_call: TRBV28; clone_size: once; cdr3_aa: CASSVVYPTYNEQFF; cdr3_nt: TGTGCCAGCAGCGTTGTTTACCCAACCTACAATGAGCAGTTCTTC
d_call: -; j_call: TRBJ2-7; v_call: TRBV7-2; clone_size: -; cdr3_aa: CASSPAGYEQYF; cdr3_nt: TGTGCCAGCAGCCCCGCGGGCTACGAGCAGTACTTC
d_call: -; j_call: TRBJ2-7; v_call: TRBV5-1; clone_size: -; cdr3_aa: CASSFEGGIGSYEQYF; cdr3_nt: TGCGCCAGCAGCTTTGAAGGCGGGATAGGTTCCTACGAGCAGTACTTC
d_call: -; j_call: TRBJ1-4; v_call: TRBV13; clone_size: -; cdr3_aa: CASSLVGRENEKLFF; cdr3_nt: TGTGCCAGCAGCTTAGTGGGCAGGGAAAATGAAAAACTGTTTTTT
d_call: -; j_call: TRBJ2-7; v_call: TRBV4-1; clone_size: -; cdr3_aa: CASSQEVTEAYEQYF; cdr3_nt: TGCGCCAGCAGCCAAGAAGTGACGGAAGCCTACGAGCAGTACTTC
d_call: -; j_call: TRBJ1-5; v_call: TRBV28; clone_size: -; cdr3_aa: CASSLEAGARQPQHF; cdr3_nt: TGTGCCAGCAGTTTAGAAGCAGGGGCAAGGCAGCCCCAGCATTTT
d_call: TRBD1; j_call: TRBJ2-7; v_call: TRBV15; clone_size: -; cdr3_aa: CATSRAPGQGKGYEQYF; cdr3_nt: TGTGCCACCAGCAGGGCACCGGGACAGGGGAAGGGCTACGAGCAGTACTTC
d_call: -; j_call: TRBJ2-2; v_call: TRBV7-9; clone_size: -; cdr3_aa: CASRFTGAGELFF; cdr3_nt: TGTGCCAGCAGATTTACCGGGGCCGGGGAGCTGTTTTTT
d_call: -; j_call: TRBJ2-5; v_call: TRBV5-1; clone_size: -; cdr3_aa: CASSTGGQETQYF; cdr3_nt: TGCGCCAGCAGTACCGGGGGACAAGAGACCCAGTACTTC
d_call: -; j_call: TRBJ1-3; v_call: TRBV2; clone_size: -; cdr3_aa: CASSVQGTGNTIYF; cdr3_nt: TGTGCCAGCAGTGTGCAGGGCACGGGAAACACCATATATTTT
d_call: -; j_call: TRBJ2-1; v_call: TRBV29-1; clone_size: -; cdr3_aa: CSVHVASVSSSYNEQFF; cdr3_nt: TGCAGCGTTCACGTGGCTAGCGTCTCGAGCTCCTACAATGAGCAGTTCTTC
d_call: TRBD2; j_call: TRBJ2-1; v_call: TRBV28; clone_size: -; cdr3_aa: CASRPRTSGTNYNEQFF; cdr3_nt: TGTGCCAGCAGACCCCGGACTAGCGGGACCAACTACAATGAGCAGTTCTTC
d_call: TRBD2; j_call: TRBJ2-2; v_call: TRBV7-9; clone_size: -; cdr3_aa: CASRPISGSSRTGELFF; cdr3_nt: TGTGCCAGCAGACCAATTAGCGGGAGTTCTCGCACCGGGGAGCTGTTTTTT
d_call: -; j_call: TRBJ2-3; v_call: TRBV7-2; clone_size: -; cdr3_aa: CASSPGVLYPGTQYF; cdr3_nt: TGTGCCAGCAGCCCCGGGGTATTATATCCGGGTACGCAGTATTTT
d_call: -; j_call: TRBJ1-1; v_call: TRBV5-5; clone_size: -; cdr3_aa: CASSLGTGTEAFF; cdr3_nt: TGTGCCAGCAGCTTGGGTACGGGAACTGAAGCTTTCTTT
d_call: TRBD2; j_call: TRBJ2-3; v_call: TRBV28; clone_size: -; cdr3_aa: CASSLWVGLAGFTDTQYF; cdr3_nt: TGTGCCAGCAGTTTATGGGTGGGACTAGCGGGTTTCACAGATACGCAGTATTTT
d_call: -; j_call: TRBJ2-5; v_call: TRBV5-1; clone_size: -; cdr3_aa: CASSLGGNLEETQYF; cdr3_nt: TGCGCCAGCAGCTTGGGGGGAAATCTCGAAGAGACCCAGTACTTC